This is a list of T cell receptor beta chains from one sample in a study of T cell responses to AZD1222 COVID-19 vaccine. The repertoire was sequenced with immunoSEQ multiplex PCR; TCRdb's copy has only in-frame clones and lacks some. The sample has about 83,000 clones; 86% are singletons. The sample consisted of peripheral blood, taken on day 0 of AZD1222 vaccination. These receptors were obtained from an adult in good health. Each CDR3 is given with its conserved first and last residue. The order of the fields is D gene, V gene, clone size, J gene, CDR3 DNA, CDR3 protein. A D gene is named only where the DNA matches it firmly. The listing skips clone size in some rows; elsewhere it reads once, few, many or a size class.

.	TRBV2	.	TRBJ1-5	TGTGCCAGCAGGGGACTTACAGGGAAGCGGAATCAGCCCCAGCATTTT	CASRGLTGKRNQPQHF
TRBD1	TRBV18	.	TRBJ1-1	TGTGCCAGCTCACCTAGGACAGGGATCACTGAAGCTTTCTTT	CASSPRTGITEAFF
TRBD2	TRBV6-5	.	TRBJ2-7	TGTGCCAGCAGCTGGACTAGCCTTACCTACGAGCAGTACTTC	CASSWTSLTYEQYF
.	TRBV28	.	TRBJ1-4	TGTGCCAGCGGCTTGATCGCAACTAATGAAAAACTGTTTTTT	CASGLIATNEKLFF
.	TRBV6-5	.	TRBJ1-1	TGTGCCAGCCGCGCGGGTTTAGAGGCTTTCTTT	CASRAGLEAFF
TRBD1	TRBV9	few	TRBJ2-2	TGTGCCAGCAGCACAGGGGCGGACACCGGGGAGCTGTTTTTT	CASSTGADTGELFF
.	TRBV10-3	once	TRBJ2-3	TGTGCCATCATGAGGGGTAACCCAGATACGCAGTATTTT	CAIMRGNPDTQYF
TRBD2	TRBV18	.	TRBJ2-7	TGTGCCAGCTCACCACCGGGACTACCCTACGAGCAGTACTTC	CASSPPGLPYEQYF
TRBD2	TRBV29-1	.	TRBJ2-7	TGCAGCGTTACTACTAGCGGGGGTGCCTACGAGCAGTACTTC	CSVTTSGGAYEQYF
.	TRBV10-1	.	TRBJ2-4	TGCGCCAGCAGTGAGTCTGGCCGAAACATTCAGTACTTC	CASSESGRNIQYF
.	TRBV6-6	.	TRBJ2-7	TGTGCCAGCAGTTCACCAGGGGACTACGAGCAGTACTTC	CASSSPGDYEQYF
.	TRBV18	.	TRBJ1-1	TGTGCCAGCTCACTCCTATCCGCCCTTCGAGCGAACACTGAAGCTTTCTTT	CASSLLSALRANTEAFF
TRBD1	TRBV29-1	.	TRBJ2-7	TGCAGCGTTGAGACAGGGAACGAGCAGTACTTC	CSVETGNEQYF
.	TRBV12-3/TRBV12-4	.	TRBJ2-3	TGTGCCAGCAGTCGGGACCTGGCAGATACGCAGTATTTT	CASSRDLADTQYF
.	TRBV4-1	.	TRBJ1-3	TGCGCCAGCAGCCAAGATTTCCAGGGCACCTACTCTGGAAACACCATATATTTT	CASSQDFQGTYSGNTIYF
.	TRBV20-1	.	TRBJ1-4	TGCAGTGCTAGTGGGGGGGGTAATGAAAAACTGTTTTTT	CSASGGGNEKLFF
.	TRBV19	.	TRBJ1-5	TGTGCCAGTAGTACCCACGGGGGGAGCAATCAGCCCCAGCATTTT	CASSTHGGSNQPQHF
TRBD2	TRBV6-5	.	TRBJ2-7	TGTGCCAGCAGTTATCAAATAGCGGGATCTGGGCAGTACTTC	CASSYQIAGSGQYF
.	TRBV5-6	.	TRBJ1-3	TGTGCCAGCAGCTTGATGGGAGGCAATTCTGGAAACACCATATATTTT	CASSLMGGNSGNTIYF
.	TRBV24-1	.	TRBJ2-7	TGTGCCACCAGTGATCTGAACGAGCAGTACTTC	CATSDLNEQYF
.	TRBV5-5	once	TRBJ1-2	TGTGCCAGCAGCTTTTCCCCGCTCGAGGCAAACTATGGCTACACCTTC	CASSFSPLEANYGYTF
.	TRBV7-9	few	TRBJ2-1	TGTGCCATCCATTGGGGTGAGCAGTTCTTC	CAIHWGEQFF
.	TRBV9	.	TRBJ1-2	TGTGCCAGCAGCGTAGAGGCCAGGGGAGGCTATGGCTACACCTTC	CASSVEARGGYGYTF
.	TRBV27	.	TRBJ2-3	TGTGCCAGCAGTGAGCCGGGACTCAAAAGCCTCCATACGCAGTATTTT	CASSEPGLKSLHTQYF
.	TRBV15	.	TRBJ1-5	TGTGCCACCAGCGGCCCCCCAGAGGGAACCTTTAATCAGCCCCAGCATTTT	CATSGPPEGTFNQPQHF
.	TRBV6-2/TRBV6-3	.	TRBJ2-2	TGTGCCAGCAGTCCGGGCCCCGGACGGCTGTTTTTT	CASSPGPGRLFF
.	TRBV5-1	.	TRBJ2-5	TGCGCCAGCAGCTCCATGGACGGAGAAGAGACCCAGTACTTC	CASSSMDGEETQYF
.	TRBV5-5	.	TRBJ2-3	TGTGCCAGCAGCTTGGCGGCAGGGGCGTCGGGCACAGATACGCAGTATTTT	CASSLAAGASGTDTQYF
.	TRBV9	once	TRBJ1-4	TGTGCCAGCAGCGTAGATACGATAGGGGAAAAACTGTTTTTT	CASSVDTIGEKLFF
TRBD1	TRBV19	once	TRBJ2-3	TGTGCGAGCGCTTTAGGGGGCACCAGCACAGATACGCAGTATTTT	CASALGGTSTDTQYF
.	TRBV6-4	.	TRBJ1-4	TGTGCCAGCAGTTTGGCCCATAGGTGTGAAAAACTGTTTTTT	CASSLAHRCEKLFF
TRBD2	TRBV7-2	.	TRBJ2-1	TGTGCCAGCAGCCCCGGACTAGCGTCCTCCTACAATGAGCAGTTCTTC	CASSPGLASSYNEQFF
.	TRBV29-1	.	TRBJ1-4	TGCAGCGTTGAAAGTAATGAAAAACTGTTTTTT	CSVESNEKLFF
.	TRBV19	.	TRBJ2-1	TGTGCCAGTAGTCGGGGCAATGAGCAGTTCTTC	CASSRGNEQFF
TRBD1	TRBV28	few	TRBJ1-1	TGTGCCAGCAGTTTACTCCGGACAGGGGCGGACACTGAAGCTTTCTTT	CASSLLRTGADTEAFF
.	TRBV5-1	.	TRBJ2-2	TGCGCCAGCAGCCTGCCGGATACGGGGGAGCTGTTTTTT	CASSLPDTGELFF
.	TRBV28	.	TRBJ1-3	TGTGCCAGCAGTTCCCTCCGCGGGCCATCTGGAAACACCATATATTTT	CASSSLRGPSGNTIYF
.	TRBV7-2	.	TRBJ2-3	TGTGCCAGCAGCCCTGGAGGGCCAGGCACAGATACGCAGTATTTT	CASSPGGPGTDTQYF
TRBD2	TRBV7-3	.	TRBJ2-1	TGTGCCAGCAGCTTAGTAGCGGGAGGCTCAAACAATGAGCAGTTCTTC	CASSLVAGGSNNEQFF
TRBD1	TRBV30	.	TRBJ1-5	TGTGCCTGGAGTGTAGGAGGGACAGGGGCGTTCAATCAGCCCCAGCATTTT	CAWSVGGTGAFNQPQHF
.	TRBV6-2/TRBV6-3	.	TRBJ1-5	TGTGCCAGCAGTTCTGGGCAGGGAAAAGATCAGCCCCAGCATTTT	CASSSGQGKDQPQHF
.	TRBV2	.	TRBJ2-7	TGTGCCAGCAGTGATTCCCGTTACGAGCAGTACTTC	CASSDSRYEQYF
.	TRBV2	.	TRBJ1-3	TGTGCCAGCAGTGATTTTGGAAACACCATATATTTT	CASSDFGNTIYF
TRBD1	TRBV6-5	.	TRBJ2-1	TGTGCCAGCAGCTGGGGGACAGGGGGCGGTGAGCAGTTCTTC	CASSWGTGGGEQFF
.	TRBV24-1	.	TRBJ1-5	TGTGCCACCAGTGATCTCAGAGGGCCCCAGCATTTT	CATSDLRGPQHF
.	TRBV6-1	few	TRBJ1-5	TGTGCCAGCAGTGAATGGGGGGATCAGCCCCAGCATTTT	CASSEWGDQPQHF
.	TRBV7-9	.	TRBJ1-1	TGTGCCAGCAGCTTAAGGTCACTTCACACTGAAGCTTTCTTT	CASSLRSLHTEAFF
.	TRBV7-3	.	TRBJ2-5	TGTGCCAGCAGCTCCCCCATTCGGGATACAGAGACCCAGTACTTC	CASSSPIRDTETQYF
.	TRBV5-8	.	TRBJ1-1	TGTGCCAGCAGCCCTGGGGGGACCGGGCCTGGGGAAGCTTTCTTT	CASSPGGTGPGEAFF
TRBD1	TRBV28	.	TRBJ1-5	TGTGCCAGCTATAGACAGGGCCCGGTTCAGCCCCAGCATTTT	CASYRQGPVQPQHF
TRBD2	TRBV5-4	once	TRBJ2-7	TGTGCCAGCAGCTTGGGGAGCGGGAGCTCCTACGAGCAGTACTTC	CASSLGSGSSYEQYF
.	TRBV24-1	.	TRBJ2-2	TGTGCCACCAGTCTGGGGGCGGGCACCGGGGAGCTGTTTTTT	CATSLGAGTGELFF
TRBD2	TRBV15	once	TRBJ2-3	TGTGCCACCAGGAGGCGGGAGGGCCTAGATACGCAGTATTTT	CATRRREGLDTQYF
.	TRBV7-9	.	TRBJ1-2	TGTGCCAGCAGCTTAGTCCCTACCCATGGCTACACCTTC	CASSLVPTHGYTF
TRBD1	TRBV3-1/TRBV3-2	.	TRBJ1-2	TGTGCCAGCAGCCCCGGGGGACAGGGGCCCTATGGCTACACCTTC	CASSPGGQGPYGYTF